The T cell receptor (beta chain) described here comes from a study of blood T cells in healthy people across ages. A second PCR of about 7 to 12 cycles used a sample-barcoded 5' primer and a J-beta primer mix. Template switching added a 12-random-nucleotide identifier to every cDNA molecule. From the 5' RACE reads, TCRdb called clonotypes with MiXCR, one entry per CDR3 protein. Counted here are 600,000 to 850,000 distinct CDR3 sequences, approximately 25% occurring once; the ten biggest clones make up 9.4%. This CDR3 comprises 13 residues. Germline loops: CDR1 SEHNR, CDR2 FQNEAQ (reference sequence). The ends were cut back, 1 base at V and 8 bases at J, with 11 bases in the middle. The sample was also reused in another study, on T cells of mothers and their children.

The specimen sequenced was blood. The clonotype originates from a boy younger than 18 in good health. The chain carries TRBV7-9 and TRBJ1-1, with TRBD1 as a possible D gene (5 bases). The CDR3 nucleotides are TGTGCCAGCAGCTTAGTTTCGGGGCAGGAAGCTTTCTTT. Translating gives CASSLVSGQEAFF. The full variable domain, its missing parts supplied by reference TRBV7-9 and TRBJ1-1, is DTGVSQNPRHKITKRGQNVTFRCDPISEHNRLYWYRQTLGQGPEFLTYFQNEAQLEKSRLLSDRFSAERPKGSFSTLEIQRTEQGDSAMYLCASSLVSGQEAFFGQGTRLTVV.